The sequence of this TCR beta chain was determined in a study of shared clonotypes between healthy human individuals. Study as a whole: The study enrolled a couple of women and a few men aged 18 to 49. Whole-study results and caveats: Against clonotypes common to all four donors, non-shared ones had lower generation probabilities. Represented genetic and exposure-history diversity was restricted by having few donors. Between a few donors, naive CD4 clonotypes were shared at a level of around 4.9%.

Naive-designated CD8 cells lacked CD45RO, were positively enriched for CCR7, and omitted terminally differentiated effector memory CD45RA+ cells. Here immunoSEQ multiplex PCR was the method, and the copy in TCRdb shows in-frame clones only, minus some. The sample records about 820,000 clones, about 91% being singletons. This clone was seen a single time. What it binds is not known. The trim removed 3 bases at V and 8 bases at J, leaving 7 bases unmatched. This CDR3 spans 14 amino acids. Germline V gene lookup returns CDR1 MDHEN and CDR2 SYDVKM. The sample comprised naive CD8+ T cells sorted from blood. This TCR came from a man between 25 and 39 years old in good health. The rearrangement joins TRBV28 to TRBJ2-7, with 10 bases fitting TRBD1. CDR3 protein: CASSFLTGGEKQYF. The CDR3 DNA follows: TGTGCCAGCAGTTTTCTGACAGGGGGCGAGAAGCAGTACTTC.